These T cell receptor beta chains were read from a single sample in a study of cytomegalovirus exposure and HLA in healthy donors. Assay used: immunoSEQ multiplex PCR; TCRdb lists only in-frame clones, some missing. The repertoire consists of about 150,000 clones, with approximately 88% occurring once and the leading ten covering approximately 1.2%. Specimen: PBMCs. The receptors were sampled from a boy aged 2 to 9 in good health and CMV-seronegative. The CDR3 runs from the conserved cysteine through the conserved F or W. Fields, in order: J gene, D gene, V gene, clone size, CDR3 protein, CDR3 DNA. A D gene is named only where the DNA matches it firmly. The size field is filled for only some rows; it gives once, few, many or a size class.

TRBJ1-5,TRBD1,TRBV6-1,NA,CASSETGGDQPQHF,TGTGCCAGCAGTGAAACAGGGGGAGATCAGCCCCAGCATTTT
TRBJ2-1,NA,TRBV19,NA,CASSIQGPYNEQFF,TGTGCCAGTAGTATTCAGGGCCCCTACAATGAGCAGTTCTTC
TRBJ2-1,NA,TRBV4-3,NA,CASSQDRGIGEQFF,TGCGCCAGCAGCCAAGATAGGGGGATCGGGGAGCAGTTCTTC
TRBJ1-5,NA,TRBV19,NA,CASSMSAFNQPQHF,TGTGCCAGTAGTATGAGCGCGTTCAATCAGCCCCAGCATTTT
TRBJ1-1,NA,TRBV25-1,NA,CASSEYPVALDSTEAFF,TGTGCCAGCAGTGAATACCCGGTAGCCTTAGACTCCACTGAAGCTTTCTTT
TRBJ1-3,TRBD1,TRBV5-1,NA,CASSLDDRGSAGNTIYF,TGCGCCAGCAGCTTGGATGACAGGGGTTCGGCTGGAAACACCATATATTTT
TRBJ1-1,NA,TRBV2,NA,CASSEERQQGLNTEAFF,TGTGCCAGCAGTGAGGAGCGGCAACAGGGATTGAACACTGAAGCTTTCTTT
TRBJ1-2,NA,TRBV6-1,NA,CASTTLHYGYTF,TGTGCCAGCACCACATTACACTATGGCTACACCTTC
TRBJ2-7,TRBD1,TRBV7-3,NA,CASSLQQGVGEQYF,TGTGCCAGCAGCTTACAACAGGGGGTGGGAGAGCAGTACTTC
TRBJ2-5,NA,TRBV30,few,CAWSVVRGRKETQYF,TGTGCCTGGAGTGTAGTCAGGGGACGTAAAGAGACCCAGTACTTC
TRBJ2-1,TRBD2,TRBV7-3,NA,CASSQTKGLANNEQFF,TGTGCCAGCAGCCAAACTAAGGGACTAGCGAACAATGAGCAGTTCTTC
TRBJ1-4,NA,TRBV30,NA,CAWSSRRDIGSEKLFF,TGTGCCTGGAGTTCCCGCAGGGACATCGGGTCGGAAAAACTGTTTTTT
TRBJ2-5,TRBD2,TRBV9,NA,CASSVATSGGYQETQYF,TGTGCCAGCAGCGTAGCAACTAGCGGGGGTTACCAAGAGACCCAGTACTTC
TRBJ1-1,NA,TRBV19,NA,CASTDLQGWTEAFF,TGTGCCAGTACCGACCTACAGGGATGGACTGAAGCTTTCTTT
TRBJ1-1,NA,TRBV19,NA,CASSSGWENTEAFF,TGTGCCAGTAGTTCAGGGTGGGAGAACACTGAAGCTTTCTTT
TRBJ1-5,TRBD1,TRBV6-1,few,CASSRTGGNQPQHF,TGTGCCAGCAGTCGGACAGGGGGGAATCAGCCCCAGCATTTT
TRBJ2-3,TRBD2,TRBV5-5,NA,CASSLASGSTDTQYF,TGTGCCAGCAGCTTGGCTAGCGGGAGCACAGATACGCAGTATTTT
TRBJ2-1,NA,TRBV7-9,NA,CASSRTGFGYNEQFF,TGTGCCAGCAGCCGAACAGGTTTTGGCTACAATGAGCAGTTCTTC
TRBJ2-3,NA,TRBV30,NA,CAWTPSAEYTQYF,TGTGCCTGGACACCTTCAGCGGAGTATACGCAGTATTTT
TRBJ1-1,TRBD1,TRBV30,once,CAWSRGTANTEAFF,TGTGCCTGGAGCAGGGGGACCGCGAACACTGAAGCTTTCTTT
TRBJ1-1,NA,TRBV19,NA,CASSAEAGSTEAFF,TGTGCCAGTAGTGCAGAGGCGGGTTCCACTGAAGCTTTCTTT
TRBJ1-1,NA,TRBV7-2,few,CASTDFVNTEAFF,TGTGCCAGCACAGATTTTGTAAACACTGAAGCTTTCTTT
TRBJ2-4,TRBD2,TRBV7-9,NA,CASSTLAGVAKNIQYF,TGTGCCAGCAGCACCCTAGCGGGGGTTGCCAAAAACATTCAGTACTTC
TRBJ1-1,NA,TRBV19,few,CASSSPTANTEAFF,TGTGCCAGTAGTAGTCCTACAGCGAACACTGAAGCTTTCTTT
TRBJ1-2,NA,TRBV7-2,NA,CASSLEWEGHYGYTF,TGTGCCAGCAGCTTAGAATGGGAGGGACACTATGGCTACACCTTC
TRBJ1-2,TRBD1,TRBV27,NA,CASSPRQGDYGYTF,TGTGCCAGCAGCCCCCGACAGGGCGATTATGGCTACACCTTC
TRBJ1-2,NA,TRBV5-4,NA,CASSASPAYGYTF,TGTGCCAGCAGCGCTAGTCCAGCCTATGGCTACACCTTC
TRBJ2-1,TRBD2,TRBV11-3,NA,CASSPRGSGGYNEQFF,TGTGCCAGCAGCCCGCGGGGTAGCGGGGGTTACAATGAGCAGTTCTTC
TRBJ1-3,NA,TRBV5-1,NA,CASSLASGNTIYF,TGCGCCAGCAGCTTGGCCTCGGGAAACACCATATATTTT
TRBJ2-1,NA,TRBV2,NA,CASGRGGPLDEQFF,TGTGCCAGCGGAAGGGGGGGCCCTTTGGATGAGCAGTTCTTC
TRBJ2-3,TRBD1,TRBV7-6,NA,CASSLSQGAGADTQYF,TGTGCCAGCAGCTTGAGCCAGGGGGCAGGGGCAGATACGCAGTATTTT